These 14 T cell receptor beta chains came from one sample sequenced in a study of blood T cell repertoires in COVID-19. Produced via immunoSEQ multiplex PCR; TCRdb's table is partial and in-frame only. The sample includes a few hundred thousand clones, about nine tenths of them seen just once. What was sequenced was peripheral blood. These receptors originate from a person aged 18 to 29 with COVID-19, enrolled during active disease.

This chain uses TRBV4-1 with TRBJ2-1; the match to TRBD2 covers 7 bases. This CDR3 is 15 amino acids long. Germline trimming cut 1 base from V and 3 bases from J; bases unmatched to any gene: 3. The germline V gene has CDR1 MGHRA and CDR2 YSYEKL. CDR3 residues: CASSQGGSHYNEQFF. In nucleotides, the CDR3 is TGCGCCAGCAGCCAAGGCGGGAGCCACTACAATGAGCAGTTCTTC.

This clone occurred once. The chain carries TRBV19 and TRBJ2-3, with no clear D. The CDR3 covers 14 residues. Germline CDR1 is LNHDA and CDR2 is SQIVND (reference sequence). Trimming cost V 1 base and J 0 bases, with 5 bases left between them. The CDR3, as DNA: TGTGCCAGTAGTATAGTACAGAGCACAGATACGCAGTATTTT. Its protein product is CASSIVQSTDTQYF.

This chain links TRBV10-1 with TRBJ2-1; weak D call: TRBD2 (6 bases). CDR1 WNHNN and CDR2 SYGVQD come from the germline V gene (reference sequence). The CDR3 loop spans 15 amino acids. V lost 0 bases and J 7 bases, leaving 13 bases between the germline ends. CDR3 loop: CASSESVGLTNEQFF. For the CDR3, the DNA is TGCGCCAGCAGTGAGTCGGTGGGACTCACAAATGAGCAGTTCTTC.

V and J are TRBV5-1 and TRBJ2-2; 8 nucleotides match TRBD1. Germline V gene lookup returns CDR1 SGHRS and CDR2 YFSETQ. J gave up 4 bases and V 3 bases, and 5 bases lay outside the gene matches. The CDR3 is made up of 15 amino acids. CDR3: CASSSGQGVTGELFF. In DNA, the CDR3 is TGCGCCAGCAGCTCCGGACAGGGAGTCACCGGGGAGCTGTTTTTT. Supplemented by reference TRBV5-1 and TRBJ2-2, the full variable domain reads KAGVTQTPRYLIKTRGQQVTLSCSPISGHRSVSWYQQTPGQGLQFLFEYFSETQRNKGNFPGRFSGRQFSNSRSEMNVSTLELGDSALYLCASSSGQGVTGELFFGEGSRLTVL.

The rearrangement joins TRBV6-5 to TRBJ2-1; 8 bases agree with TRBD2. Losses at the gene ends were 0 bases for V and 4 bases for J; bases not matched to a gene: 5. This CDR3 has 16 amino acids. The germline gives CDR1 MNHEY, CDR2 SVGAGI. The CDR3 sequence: CASSYSGTSWYNEQFF. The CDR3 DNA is TGTGCCAGCAGTTACTCAGGGACTAGTTGGTACAATGAGCAGTTCTTC.

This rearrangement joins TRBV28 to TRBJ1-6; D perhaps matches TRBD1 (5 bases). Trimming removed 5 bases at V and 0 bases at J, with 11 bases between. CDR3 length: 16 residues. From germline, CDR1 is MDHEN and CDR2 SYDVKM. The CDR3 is CASSGGGSSYNSPLHF. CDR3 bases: TGTGCCAGCAGTGGGGGGGGGAGCTCCTATAATTCACCCCTCCACTTT.

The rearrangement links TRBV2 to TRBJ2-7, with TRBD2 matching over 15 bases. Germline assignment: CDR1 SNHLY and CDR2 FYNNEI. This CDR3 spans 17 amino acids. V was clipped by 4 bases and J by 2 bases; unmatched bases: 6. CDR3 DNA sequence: TGTGCCAGCAGTGCCGGACTAGCGGGAGGGTCAACCTACGAGCAGTACTTC. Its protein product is CASSAGLAGGSTYEQYF. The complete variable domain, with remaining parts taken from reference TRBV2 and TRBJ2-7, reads EPEVTQTPSHQVTQMGQEVILRCVPISNHLYFYWYRQILGQKVEFLVSFYNNEISEKSEIFDDQFSVERPDGSNFTLKIRSTKLEDSAMYFCASSAGLAGGSTYEQYFGPGTRLTVT.

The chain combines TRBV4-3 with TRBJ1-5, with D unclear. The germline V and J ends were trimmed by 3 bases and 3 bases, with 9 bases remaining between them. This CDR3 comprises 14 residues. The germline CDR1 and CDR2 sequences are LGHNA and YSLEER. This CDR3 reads CASSHELNNQPQHF. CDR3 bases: TGCGCCAGCAGCCATGAGTTAAACAATCAGCCCCAGCATTTT.

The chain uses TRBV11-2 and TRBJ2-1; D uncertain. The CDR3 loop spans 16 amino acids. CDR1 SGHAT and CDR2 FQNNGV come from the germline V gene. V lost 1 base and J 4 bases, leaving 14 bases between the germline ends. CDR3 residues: CASSLGRTTRYNEQFF. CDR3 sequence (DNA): TGTGCCAGCAGCTTAGGCCGCACAACCCGTTACAATGAGCAGTTCTTC. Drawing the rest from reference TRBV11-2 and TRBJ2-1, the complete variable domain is EAGVAQSPRYKIIEKRQSVAFWCNPISGHATLYWYQQILGQGPKLLIQFQNNGVVDDSQLPKDRFSAERLKGVDSTLKIQPAKLEDSAVYLCASSLGRTTRYNEQFFGPGTRLTVL.

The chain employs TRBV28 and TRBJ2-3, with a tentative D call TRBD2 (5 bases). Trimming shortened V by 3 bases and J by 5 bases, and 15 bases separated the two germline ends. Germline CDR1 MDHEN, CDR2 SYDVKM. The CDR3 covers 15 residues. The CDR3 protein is CASSLGFPRGDTQYF. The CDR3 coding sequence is TGTGCCAGCAGTTTGGGATTCCCCCGGGGAGATACGCAGTATTTT. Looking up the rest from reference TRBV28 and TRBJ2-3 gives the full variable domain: DVKVTQSSRYLVKRTGEKVFLECVQDMDHENMFWYRQDPGLGLRLIYFSYDVKMKEKGDIPEGYSVSREKKERFSLILESASTNQTSMYLCASSLGFPRGDTQYFGPGTRLTVL.

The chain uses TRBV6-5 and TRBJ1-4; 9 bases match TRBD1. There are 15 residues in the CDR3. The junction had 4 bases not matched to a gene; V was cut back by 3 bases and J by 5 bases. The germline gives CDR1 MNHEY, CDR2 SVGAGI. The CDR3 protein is CASSYTGTGNEKLFF. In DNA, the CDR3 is TGTGCCAGCAGTTATACCGGGACAGGGAATGAAAAACTGTTTTTT.

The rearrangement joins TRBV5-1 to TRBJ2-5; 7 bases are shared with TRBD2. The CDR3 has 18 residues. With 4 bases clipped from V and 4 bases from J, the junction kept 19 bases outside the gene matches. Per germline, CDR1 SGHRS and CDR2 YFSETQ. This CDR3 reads CASSPLPSRTGGSETQYF. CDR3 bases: TGCGCCAGCAGCCCTCTCCCTTCCCGGACGGGAGGTTCAGAGACCCAGTACTTC.

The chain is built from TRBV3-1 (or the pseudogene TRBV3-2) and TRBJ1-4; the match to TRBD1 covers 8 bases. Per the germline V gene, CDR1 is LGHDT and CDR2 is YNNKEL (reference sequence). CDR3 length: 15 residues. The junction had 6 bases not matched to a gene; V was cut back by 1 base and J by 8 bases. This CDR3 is CASSQAGGAEEKLFF. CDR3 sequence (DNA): TGTGCCAGCAGCCAAGCAGGGGGCGCTGAGGAAAAACTGTTTTTT.

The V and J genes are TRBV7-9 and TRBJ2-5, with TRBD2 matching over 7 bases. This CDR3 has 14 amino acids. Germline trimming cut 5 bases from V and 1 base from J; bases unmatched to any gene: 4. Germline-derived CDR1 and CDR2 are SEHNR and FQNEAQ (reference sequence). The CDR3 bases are TGTGCCAGCAGCCAATCGGGGGGCCAAGAGACCCAGTACTTC. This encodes CASSQSGGQETQYF.